This is a list of T cell receptor beta chains from one sample in a study of shared clonotypes between healthy human individuals. Assay used: immunoSEQ multiplex PCR; TCRdb lists only in-frame clones, some missing. The table lists about a million clones, 60% to 80% of them singletons. Sequencing input: memory CD4+ T cells sorted from blood. Receptors originate from a man between 18 and 29 years old in good health. Each CDR3 is given with its conserved first and last residue. The order of the fields is clone size, D gene, V gene, J gene, CDR3 DNA, CDR3 protein. D genes are given only for firm matches. Clone size, where shown, is once, few, many, or a class for clones that have expanded.

abundance: -; d_gene: -; v_gene: TRBV29-1; j_gene: TRBJ2-3; CDR3nt: TGCAGCGTTGGACGAATAACAGATACGCAGTATTTT; CDR3aa: CSVGRITDTQYF
abundance: few; d_gene: TRBD2; v_gene: TRBV29-1; j_gene: TRBJ2-3; CDR3nt: TGCAGCGTCCGGCCAGCGGGAGTAGATACGCAGTATTTT; CDR3aa: CSVRPAGVDTQYF
abundance: -; d_gene: -; v_gene: TRBV4-1; j_gene: TRBJ1-2; CDR3nt: TGCGCCAGCAGCCAAGACTTAGGAGGGAAGTGGGGCTACACCTTC; CDR3aa: CASSQDLGGKWGYTF
abundance: -; d_gene: -; v_gene: TRBV2; j_gene: TRBJ1-1; CDR3nt: TGTGCCAGCAGTGAGGACAGTAACACTGAAGCTTTCTTT; CDR3aa: CASSEDSNTEAFF
abundance: -; d_gene: -; v_gene: TRBV11-2; j_gene: TRBJ2-5; CDR3nt: TGTGCCAGCAGCTTAGACGGGGATGGCGGGGCCCAGTACTTC; CDR3aa: CASSLDGDGGAQYF
abundance: -; d_gene: -; v_gene: TRBV2; j_gene: TRBJ1-1; CDR3nt: TGTGCCAGCAGTGTCGCACTCATGAACACTGAAGCTTTCTTT; CDR3aa: CASSVALMNTEAFF
abundance: once; d_gene: -; v_gene: TRBV28; j_gene: TRBJ2-5; CDR3nt: TGTGCCAGCAGTTTTTACGTAGGGGACCAAGAGACCCAGTACTTC; CDR3aa: CASSFYVGDQETQYF
abundance: -; d_gene: -; v_gene: TRBV4-3; j_gene: TRBJ2-4; CDR3nt: TGCGCCAGCAGCCAAGCAGCGGGTGGAAAAAACATTCAGTACTTC; CDR3aa: CASSQAAGGKNIQYF
abundance: -; d_gene: TRBD2; v_gene: TRBV30; j_gene: TRBJ2-2; CDR3nt: TGTGCCTGGAGTAGAGGCGCGGGAGCAACCGGGGAGCTGTTTTTT; CDR3aa: CAWSRGAGATGELFF
abundance: -; d_gene: TRBD1; v_gene: TRBV28; j_gene: TRBJ1-6; CDR3nt: TGTGCCAGTAGCGGACAGGGGGGAGTTTCACCCCTCCACTTT; CDR3aa: CASSGQGGVSPLHF
abundance: few; d_gene: TRBD1; v_gene: TRBV2; j_gene: TRBJ1-6; CDR3nt: TGTGCCAGCAGGGGGGACAGGGGATTTTCACCCCTCCACTTT; CDR3aa: CASRGDRGFSPLHF
abundance: -; d_gene: -; v_gene: TRBV5-1; j_gene: TRBJ1-1; CDR3nt: TGCGCCAGCAGCGGGACATTGAACACTGAAGCTTTCTTT; CDR3aa: CASSGTLNTEAFF
abundance: -; d_gene: -; v_gene: TRBV11-2; j_gene: TRBJ2-5; CDR3nt: TGTGCCAGCAGCTCCGAGCGTGGGGGCCAAGAGACCCAGTACTTC; CDR3aa: CASSSERGGQETQYF
abundance: few; d_gene: -; v_gene: TRBV9; j_gene: TRBJ2-1; CDR3nt: TGTGCCAGCAGCGTAGATGGGTCTTTTTACAATGAGCAGTTCTTC; CDR3aa: CASSVDGSFYNEQFF
abundance: -; d_gene: -; v_gene: TRBV7-2; j_gene: TRBJ2-7; CDR3nt: TGTGCCAGCAGCCTCTCTTACGAGCAGTACTTC; CDR3aa: CASSLSYEQYF
abundance: -; d_gene: -; v_gene: TRBV27; j_gene: TRBJ2-2; CDR3nt: TGTGCCAGCAGTTTAACCTTTTTAAGGGCGGCCCACCGGGAGCTGTTTTTT; CDR3aa: CASSLTFLRAAHRELFF
abundance: few; d_gene: -; v_gene: TRBV30; j_gene: TRBJ1-6; CDR3nt: TGTGCCTGCCTCACAGCGACGGGCTATAATTCACCCCTCCACTTT; CDR3aa: CACLTATGYNSPLHF
abundance: -; d_gene: TRBD1; v_gene: TRBV7-9; j_gene: TRBJ2-1; CDR3nt: TGTGCCAGCAGCAGGGACAGGAAGCCCTCCTACAATGAGCAGTTCTTC; CDR3aa: CASSRDRKPSYNEQFF
abundance: few; d_gene: TRBD2; v_gene: TRBV4-3; j_gene: TRBJ2-1; CDR3nt: TGCGCCAGCAGCCAAGATACTAAACTAGCGGGAGCCAATGAGCAGTTCTTC; CDR3aa: CASSQDTKLAGANEQFF
abundance: few; d_gene: -; v_gene: TRBV7-2; j_gene: TRBJ2-5; CDR3nt: TGTGCCAGCAGCTCCTATGCAGAGACCCAGTACTTC; CDR3aa: CASSSYAETQYF
abundance: few; d_gene: -; v_gene: TRBV6-1; j_gene: TRBJ1-5; CDR3nt: TGTGCCAGCAGTGCGACGGTTAGCAATCAGCCCCAGCATTTT; CDR3aa: CASSATVSNQPQHF
abundance: -; d_gene: -; v_gene: TRBV27; j_gene: TRBJ2-7; CDR3nt: TGTGCCAGCAGTTGCCCTCTCGGGCGGGCCGTCTACGAGCAGTACTTC; CDR3aa: CASSCPLGRAVYEQYF
abundance: -; d_gene: TRBD2; v_gene: TRBV11-2; j_gene: TRBJ2-3; CDR3nt: TGTGCCAGCAGCTTAACGGTCGGCGGGGGGTCAGATACGCAGTATTTT; CDR3aa: CASSLTVGGGSDTQYF
abundance: few; d_gene: -; v_gene: TRBV9; j_gene: TRBJ1-1; CDR3nt: TGTGCCAGCAGCGTCACAGGGAACACTGAAGCTTTCTTT; CDR3aa: CASSVTGNTEAFF
abundance: -; d_gene: TRBD2; v_gene: TRBV5-1; j_gene: TRBJ2-1; CDR3nt: TGCGCCAGCAACCCCGGGCGGGGGGACAATGAGCAGTTCTTC; CDR3aa: CASNPGRGDNEQFF
abundance: -; d_gene: -; v_gene: TRBV7-4; j_gene: TRBJ2-7; CDR3nt: TGTGCCAGCAGCTACCGGGACGCGCAGTACTTC; CDR3aa: CASSYRDAQYF
abundance: -; d_gene: TRBD1; v_gene: TRBV19; j_gene: TRBJ2-4; CDR3nt: TGTGCCAGTAGTATAGCGGGGACAGGGTGGAACATTCAGTACTTC; CDR3aa: CASSIAGTGWNIQYF
abundance: -; d_gene: -; v_gene: TRBV7-9; j_gene: TRBJ1-1; CDR3nt: TGTGCCAGCAGTCGGGGGTACACTGAAGCTTTCTTT; CDR3aa: CASSRGYTEAFF
abundance: few; d_gene: TRBD1; v_gene: TRBV28; j_gene: TRBJ2-3; CDR3nt: TGTGCCAGCAGTCCCCCCGGGACAGTTGACACAGATACGCAGTATTTT; CDR3aa: CASSPPGTVDTDTQYF
abundance: once; d_gene: TRBD1; v_gene: TRBV5-4; j_gene: TRBJ2-7; CDR3nt: TGTGCCAGCAGCCGGACCGGGACAGGGTCTTCCTACGAGCAGTACTTC; CDR3aa: CASSRTGTGSSYEQYF